This T cell receptor (beta chain) is from a study of T cell responses to AZD1222 COVID-19 vaccine. The CDR3 loop spans 14 amino acids. J gave up 6 bases and V 4 bases, and 7 bases lay outside the gene matches. Per germline, CDR1 MNHEY and CDR2 SVGEGT. Data came from immunoSEQ multiplex PCR; TCRdb stores just in-frame clones and leaves some out. The table lists 100,000 to 150,000 clones, more than 70% of them singletons. V and J are TRBV6-2 or TRBV6-3 and TRBJ1-2; TRBD1 aligns across 8 bases. This sequence originates from an adult in good health. The sample consisted of peripheral blood, taken on day 0 of AZD1222 vaccination. The CDR3 region has the DNA TGTGCCAGCAGTTCCACGGACAGGGTTAATGGCTACACCTTC. Translation: CASSSTDRVNGYTF.